The 2 T cell receptor beta chains below were found in one sample sequenced in a study of blood T cell repertoires in COVID-19. Data came from immunoSEQ multiplex PCR; TCRdb stores just in-frame clones and leaves some out. Here the sample spans tens of thousands of clones, roughly 74% being singletons. The sample consisted of peripheral blood. All receptors come from an elderly woman with acute or convalescent COVID-19.

The chain recombines TRBV7-9 with TRBJ1-1; D is unclear. The CDR3 has 16 amino acids. V dropped 1 base and J dropped 0 bases, with 12 bases sitting between them. Germline V gene data show CDR1 as SEHNR and CDR2 as FQNEAQ (reference sequence). This CDR3 reads CASSLGASLLNTEAFF. The CDR3 DNA sequence: TGTGCCAGCAGCTTAGGGGCCTCCTTACTGAACACTGAAGCTTTCTTT.

The chain uses TRBV19 and TRBJ1-5, with 10 bases that match TRBD1. This CDR3 is 17 amino acids long. CDR1 and CDR2 (germline): LNHDA, SQIVND (reference sequence). V lost 7 bases and J lost 0; bases outside the gene matches: 9. The CDR3 sequence is CASNRTGGPYSNQPQHF. The CDR3 coding sequence is TGTGCCAGTAACAGGACAGGGGGACCTTATAGCAATCAGCCCCAGCATTTT.